These 32 T cell receptor beta chains were sequenced from one sample in a study of T cell changes during pregnancy in multiple sclerosis. TCRdb's copy holds only in-frame clones and misses some; the assay was immunoSEQ multiplex PCR. The data show tens of thousands of clones, roughly 90% seen once. The sequences come from peripheral blood, collected after pregnancy. All receptors derive from a female donor in good health, enrolled as a control in a pregnancy study.

V usage is TRBV7-2 and J usage is TRBJ2-1; 10 nucleotides match TRBD2. V lost 3 bases to trimming and J lost 4 bases; unmatched junction nucleotides: 3. Per germline, CDR1 SGHTA and CDR2 FQGNSA. The CDR3 spans 15 residues. This chain's CDR3 is CASSFGLAVYNEQFF. Written as DNA, the CDR3 is TGTGCCAGCAGCTTTGGACTAGCGGTATACAATGAGCAGTTCTTC.

The J gene is TRBJ2-3, the V gene TRBV2, with D possibly matching TRBD1 (6 bases). The CDR3 loop spans 13 amino acids. Germline CDR1 reads SNHLY; CDR2 reads FYNNEI. V was trimmed by 4 bases and J by 6 bases, leaving 11 bases between them. The CDR3 DNA is TGTGCCAGCAGTGGTCCAGGGGTGGATACGCAGTATTTT. Translation gives CASSGPGVDTQYF.

The rearrangement joins TRBV28 to TRBJ1-5; D is unresolved. Trimming removed 3 bases at V and 1 base at J, with 13 bases between. CDR1 and CDR2 from the germline V gene are MDHEN and SYDVKM. The CDR3 sequence is 16 residues long. CDR3 DNA sequence: TGTGCCAGCAGTTTTTTCCCGTCGGAGAGCAATCAGCCCCAGCATTTT. This codes for CASSFFPSESNQPQHF.

The V call is TRBV6-6, the J call TRBJ1-1, with TRBD1 matching over 7 bases. Germline loops: CDR1 MNHNY, CDR2 SVGAGI (reference sequence). The CDR3 runs 13 residues. The trim removed 4 bases at V and 4 bases at J, leaving 3 bases unmatched. Here the CDR3 reads CASSSAGGTEAFF. CDR3 in DNA: TGTGCCAGCAGTTCCGCAGGGGGCACTGAAGCTTTCTTT.

This clone showed up just once. The CDR3 sequence is CASSGGSLSYEQYF. CDR3 nucleotides: TGTGCCAGCAGCGGCGGGTCGCTCTCCTACGAGCAGTACTTC. This rearrangement joins TRBV9 to TRBJ2-7; tentatively, D is TRBD2 (5 bases). The V end lost 3 bases, the J end lost 0 bases, and 10 bases lay between the germline ends. The CDR3 sequence is 14 residues long. Germline CDR1 is SGDLS and CDR2 is YYNGEE.

The chain is built from TRBV5-4 and TRBJ1-5, with TRBD1 as a possible D gene (5 bases). The germline V gene encodes CDR1 SGHNT and CDR2 YYREEE (reference sequence). Trimming left V 0 bases short and J 7 bases short, with 14 bases between. This CDR3 region has 15 residues. The CDR3 protein is CASSLGGQGDQPQHF. The CDR3 coding sequence is TGTGCCAGCAGCTTGGGTGGGCAGGGCGACCAGCCCCAGCATTTT.

The J gene is TRBJ2-7, the V gene TRBV5-1; 9 bases agree with TRBD1. The CDR3 is 14 amino acids. In germline, CDR1 is SGHRS, CDR2 YFSETQ. With 3 bases clipped from V and 2 bases from J, the junction kept 3 bases outside the gene matches. The CDR3 DNA reads as TGCGCCAGCAGCTCACGGACAGGGGCCTACGAGCAGTACTTC. It translates to CASSSRTGAYEQYF.

V gene TRBV7-9 combines with J gene TRBJ2-5, with 11 bases that match TRBD2. CDR1 and CDR2 (germline): SEHNR, FQNEAQ (reference sequence). V trimming: 5 bases; J trimming: 0 bases; junction bases outside the gene matches: 11. This CDR3 is built from 18 residues. The CDR3 region has the DNA TGTGCCAGCAGCCCGGGACTAGCGGCACTAAGCTACCAAGAGACCCAGTACTTC. Translation: CASSPGLAALSYQETQYF. Supplemented by reference TRBV7-9 and TRBJ2-5, the full variable domain reads DTGVSQNPRHKITKRGQNVTFRCDPISEHNRLYWYRQTLGQGPEFLTYFQNEAQLEKSRLLSDRFSAERPKGSFSTLEIQRTEQGDSAMYLCASSPGLAALSYQETQYFGPGTRLLVL.

The rearrangement links TRBV7-9 to TRBJ2-7; D not resolved. V was trimmed by 0 bases and J by 3 bases, leaving 9 bases between them. CDR1 is SEHNR and CDR2 is FQNEAQ in the germline V gene (reference sequence). CDR3 length equals 14 residues. The CDR3 nucleotides are TGTGCCAGCAGCTTAGCTGGGCCGAACTACGAGCAGTACTTC. Its translation: CASSLAGPNYEQYF.

The chain is built from TRBV9 and TRBJ2-7, with 8 bases matching TRBD2. The germline CDR1 and CDR2 sequences are SGDLS and YYNGEE. This CDR3 has 15 amino acids. Trimming cost V 2 bases and J 0 bases; bases outside gene matches: 4. This CDR3 is CASSVGSGVSYEQYF. The CDR3 DNA follows: TGTGCCAGCAGCGTCGGTAGCGGGGTCTCCTACGAGCAGTACTTC.

The V call is TRBV7-2, the J call TRBJ2-5; 8 nucleotides line up with TRBD2. V lost 4 bases and J lost 0; bases outside the gene matches: 4. From germline, CDR1 is SGHTA and CDR2 FQGNSA. The CDR3 loop spans 15 amino acids. CDR3 sequence (DNA): TGTGCCAGCAGCTCGCCGGGACTAGACCAAGAGACCCAGTACTTC. Its translation: CASSSPGLDQETQYF.

This clone was seen a handful of times. The rearrangement uses TRBV30 and TRBJ1-1; weak D call: TRBD1 (5 bases). Germline values: CDR1 GTSNPN, CDR2 SVGIG (reference sequence). Trimming removed 2 bases from V and 0 bases from J, with 10 bases in between. The CDR3 spans 14 residues. The CDR3 coding sequence is TGTGCCTGGAGTACTTTGACAGTGAACACTGAAGCTTTCTTT. Its protein product is CAWSTLTVNTEAFF. Full variable domain (rest looked up from reference TRBV30 and TRBJ1-1): SQTIHQWPATLVQPVGSPLSLECTVEGTSNPNLYWYRQAAGRGLQLLFYSVGIGQISSEVPQNLSASRPQDRQFILSSKKLLLSDSGFYLCAWSTLTVNTEAFFGQGTRLTVV.

This chain joins TRBV29-1 and TRBJ2-7, with unresolved D. The ends were cut back, 1 base at V and 4 bases at J, with 11 bases in the middle. The V gene's germline CDR1 is SQVTM and CDR2 ANQGSEA. There are 13 residues in the CDR3. The CDR3 sequence is CSVEGSGGYEQYF. CDR3 sequence (DNA): TGCAGCGTTGAAGGCTCGGGTGGGTACGAGCAGTACTTC.

The V call is TRBV5-1, the J call TRBJ2-1; tentatively, D is TRBD1 (6 bases). CDR1 is SGHRS and CDR2 is YFSETQ in the germline V gene. The CDR3 spans 14 residues. Trimming removed 2 bases from V and 10 bases from J, with 16 bases in between. CDR3 nucleotides: TGCGCCAGCAGCTTCCCGACCGGGACACCGGAGCAGTTCTTC. As protein: CASSFPTGTPEQFF. The full variable domain, its missing parts supplied by reference TRBV5-1 and TRBJ2-1, is KAGVTQTPRYLIKTRGQQVTLSCSPISGHRSVSWYQQTPGQGLQFLFEYFSETQRNKGNFPGRFSGRQFSNSRSEMNVSTLELGDSALYLCASSFPTGTPEQFFGPGTRLTVL.

V is TRBV5-1 and J is TRBJ1-5; D is perhaps TRBD1 (5 bases). Trimming cost V 7 bases and J 7 bases, with 15 bases left between them. The CDR3 length is 13 residues. The germline CDR1 and CDR2 sequences are SGHRS and YFSETQ. This chain's CDR3 is CASSVGGGQPQHF. Written as DNA, the CDR3 is TGCGCCAGCTCTGTGGGGGGAGGACAGCCCCAGCATTTT.

V is TRBV5-6 and J is TRBJ1-1; D might be TRBD1 (6 bases). The ends were cut back, 1 base at V and 3 bases at J, with 13 bases in the middle. Germline assignment: CDR1 SGHDT and CDR2 YYEEEE. CDR3 size: 15 residues. The CDR3 region is CASSLIGGEDTEAFF. The CDR3 DNA sequence: TGTGCCAGCAGCTTGATAGGGGGAGAAGACACTGAAGCTTTCTTT.

This clone was detected once. This rearrangement joins TRBV27 to TRBJ2-1, with unresolved D. V lost 3 bases and J 6 bases, leaving 15 bases between the germline ends. CDR3 size: 15 residues. From germline, CDR1 is MNHEY and CDR2 SMNVEV (reference sequence). As DNA, the CDR3 is TGTGCCAGCAGTTTCACACCACTAAGACTCAATGAGCAGTTCTTC. It codes for CASSFTPLRLNEQFF.

The chain combines TRBV15 with TRBJ1-1, with D unclear. Trimming shortened V by 1 base and J by 1 base, and 22 bases separated the two germline ends. The CDR3 length is 19 residues. Germline V lookup: CDR1 LNHNV, CDR2 YYDKDF (reference sequence). This CDR3 is CATSRVSGSGGSRNTEAFF. CDR3 nucleotides: TGTGCCACCAGCAGAGTATCGGGAAGTGGTGGCTCCCGGAACACTGAAGCTTTCTTT.

This rearrangement joins TRBV9 to TRBJ2-1; 7 positions match TRBD2. Unmatched junction bases numbered 8, after V lost 4 bases and J lost 7 bases. Per germline, CDR1 SGDLS and CDR2 YYNGEE. The CDR3 loop spans 14 amino acids. The CDR3 loop is CASSPRDYRNEQFF. The CDR3 nucleotides are TGTGCCAGCAGCCCCCGGGACTACCGGAATGAGCAGTTCTTC.

This clone was picked up a small number of times. The chain has TRBV13 and TRBJ1-2; 9 bases fit TRBD1. The germline V gene has CDR1 PRHDT and CDR2 FYEKMQ (reference sequence). The junction had 13 bases not matched to a gene; V was cut back by 0 bases and J by 2 bases. CDR3 length: 19 residues. The chain's CDR3 is CASSLGWGQGQPLNYGYTF. CDR3 bases: TGTGCCAGCAGCTTAGGATGGGGACAGGGACAACCGCTGAACTATGGCTACACCTTC.

V is TRBV11-2 and J is TRBJ2-7, with 9 bases lining up with TRBD2. The V and J ends lost 4 bases and 4 bases, in that order; junction bases with no gene match: 8. Germline assignment: CDR1 SGHAT and CDR2 FQNNGV. CDR3 size: 15 residues. The CDR3, as DNA: TGTGCCAGCAGCTCAGGGACTAGCCTGGTTTACGAGCAGTACTTC. Translated: CASSSGTSLVYEQYF.

The chain has TRBV5-1 and TRBJ2-7; D call uncertain. CDR1 and CDR2 from the germline V gene are SGHRS and YFSETQ. CDR3 length equals 13 residues. V was shortened by 0 bases and J by 6 bases, with 10 bases between the two germline ends. In DNA, the CDR3 is TGCGCCAGCAGCTTGGATGTAGCATCCGAGCAGTACTTC. It specifies CASSLDVASEQYF.

The table lists this clone with a count of one. The chain couples TRBV27 to TRBJ2-2; D is ambiguous. The V gene's germline CDR1 is MNHEY and CDR2 SMNVEV (reference sequence). The CDR3 spans 12 residues. Trimming took off 5 bases at V and 6 bases at J, with 7 bases between the two ends. The CDR3 coding sequence is TGTGCCAGCAGTCCGTTCCCCGGGGAGCTGTTTTTT. Residues: CASSPFPGELFF.

V gene TRBV4-1 combines with J gene TRBJ2-7, with 8 bases that match TRBD2. Germline assignment: CDR1 MGHRA and CDR2 YSYEKL. The CDR3 totals 17 residues. V trimming: 0 bases; J trimming: 2 bases; junction bases outside the gene matches: 9. The chain's CDR3 is CASSQDQAKRGTYEQYF. The CDR3 DNA reads as TGCGCCAGCAGCCAAGATCAGGCTAAGCGGGGGACCTACGAGCAGTACTTC.

The chain links TRBV7-8 to TRBJ2-1; 9 bases are shared with TRBD1. Losses at the gene ends were 0 bases for V and 4 bases for J; bases not matched to a gene: 4. Germline lookup yields CDR1 SGHVS and CDR2 FQNEAQ. CDR3 length: 16 amino acids. The CDR3 bases are TGTGCCAGCAGCTTAGCCGGGACAGGGAGATACAATGAGCAGTTCTTC. It specifies CASSLAGTGRYNEQFF.

The V call is TRBV12-2, the J call TRBJ2-7; the table assigns TRBD1, which was not confirmed against the DNA. TRBV12-2 is listed as a pseudogene. The CDR3 loop spans 15 amino acids. CDR3 sequence: CASRLDRGLFYEQYF. For the CDR3, the DNA is TGTGCAAGTCGCTTAGACAGGGGGCTATTCTACGAGCAGTACTTC.

The rearrangement joins TRBV27 to TRBJ2-3; D might be TRBD1 (5 bases). Germline V gene sequence: CDR1 MNHEY, CDR2 SMNVEV (reference sequence). The germline V and J ends were trimmed by 0 bases and 1 base, with 8 bases remaining between them. The CDR3 contains 15 residues. The CDR3 bases are TGTGCCAGCAGTTTATCGGGGCAACGCACAGATACGCAGTATTTT. This codes for CASSLSGQRTDTQYF.

V and J are TRBV2 and TRBJ2-5, with D possibly TRBD2 on 5 matching bases. Looked up from germline, CDR1 is SNHLY and CDR2 is FYNNEI. With 9 bases removed from V and 7 bases from J, the gap between germline ends came to 15 bases. This CDR3 has 12 residues. CDR3 coding DNA: TGTGCCAGGACACCCCCCGAGGGGACCCAGTACTTC. Amino acids: CARTPPEGTQYF.

V usage is TRBV7-8 and J usage is TRBJ2-7, with 8 nucleotides matching TRBD1. Trimming took 5 bases from V and 1 from J; bases not matched to a gene: 7. Germline V gives CDR1 SGHVS, CDR2 FQNEAQ. The CDR3 is made up of 15 amino acids. The CDR3 sequence: CASSPRGRKSYEQYF. DNA of the CDR3: TGTGCCAGCAGCCCCAGGGGGCGAAAATCCTACGAGCAGTACTTC.

V gene TRBV20-1 combines with J gene TRBJ1-4; D uncertain. The germline V gene encodes CDR1 DFQATT and CDR2 SNEGSKA (reference sequence). Trimming pared 6 bases from V and 6 bases from J, leaving 8 bases between. This CDR3 is built from 11 residues. The CDR3: CSAPFHEKLFF. The DNA for the CDR3 is TGCAGTGCCCCGTTCCATGAAAAACTGTTTTTT.

The genes are TRBV5-6 and TRBJ2-1; 8 bases line up with TRBD1. The CDR3 spans 15 residues. Germline lookup yields CDR1 SGHDT and CDR2 YYEEEE. V lost 0 bases, J lost 7 bases, and 6 bases stayed unmatched. The CDR3 sequence is CASSLVSGGRNEQFF. CDR3 coding DNA: TGTGCCAGCAGCTTGGTGTCAGGGGGCCGGAATGAGCAGTTCTTC.

V usage is TRBV25-1 and J usage is TRBJ2-7; 7 bases align to TRBD1. From germline, CDR1 is MGHDK and CDR2 SYGVNS. V lost 2 bases to trimming and J lost 3 bases; unmatched junction nucleotides: 7. The CDR3 consists of 15 residues. In DNA form, the CDR3 reads TGTGCCAGCAGTGAACGGGCAGGGGGATTCTACGAGCAGTACTTC. This encodes CASSERAGGFYEQYF.